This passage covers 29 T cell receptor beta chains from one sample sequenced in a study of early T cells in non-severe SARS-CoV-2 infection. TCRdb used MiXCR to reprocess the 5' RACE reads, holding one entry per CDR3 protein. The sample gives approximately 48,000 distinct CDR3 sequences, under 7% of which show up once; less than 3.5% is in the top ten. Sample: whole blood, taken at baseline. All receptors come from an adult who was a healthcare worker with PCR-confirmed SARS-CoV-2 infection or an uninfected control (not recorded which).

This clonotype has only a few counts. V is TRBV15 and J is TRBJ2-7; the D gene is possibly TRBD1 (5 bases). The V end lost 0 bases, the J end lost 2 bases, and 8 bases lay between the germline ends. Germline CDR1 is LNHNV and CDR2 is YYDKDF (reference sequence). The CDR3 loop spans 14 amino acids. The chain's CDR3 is CATSRDKGPYEQYF. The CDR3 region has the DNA TGTGCCACCAGCAGAGATAAGGGGCCCTACGAGCAGTACTTC. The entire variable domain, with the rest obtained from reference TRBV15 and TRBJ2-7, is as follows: DAMVIQNPRYQVTQFGKPVTLSCSQTLNHNVMYWYQQKSSQAPKLLFHYYDKDFNNEADTPDNFQSRRPNTSFCFLDIRSPGLGDTAMYLCATSRDKGPYEQYFGPGTRLTVT.

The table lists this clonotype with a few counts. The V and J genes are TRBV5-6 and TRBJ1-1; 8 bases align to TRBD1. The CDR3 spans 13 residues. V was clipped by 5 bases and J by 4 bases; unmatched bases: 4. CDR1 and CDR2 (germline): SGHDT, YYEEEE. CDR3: CASRSTGGTEAFF. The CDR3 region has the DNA TGTGCCAGCAGGTCCACAGGGGGCACTGAAGCTTTCTTT.

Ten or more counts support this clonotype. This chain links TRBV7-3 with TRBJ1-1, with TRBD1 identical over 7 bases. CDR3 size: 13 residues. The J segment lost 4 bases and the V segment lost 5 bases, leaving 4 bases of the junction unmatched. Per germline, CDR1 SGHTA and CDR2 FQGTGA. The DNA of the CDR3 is TGTGCCAGCAGCGAGCGACAGGGCACTGAAGCTTTCTTT. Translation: CASSERQGTEAFF.

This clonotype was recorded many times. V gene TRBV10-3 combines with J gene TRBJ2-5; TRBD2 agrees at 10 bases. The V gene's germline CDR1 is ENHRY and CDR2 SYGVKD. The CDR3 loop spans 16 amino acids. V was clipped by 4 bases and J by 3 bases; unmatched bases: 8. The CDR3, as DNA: TGTGCCATCAGTGGCGGTAGCGGGGGGAAAAAAGAGACCCAGTACTTC. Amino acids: CAISGGSGGKKETQYF.

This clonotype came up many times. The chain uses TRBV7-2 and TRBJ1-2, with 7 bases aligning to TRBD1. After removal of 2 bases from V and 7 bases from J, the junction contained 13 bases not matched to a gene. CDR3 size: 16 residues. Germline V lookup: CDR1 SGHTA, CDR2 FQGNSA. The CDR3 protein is CASSLTTGLASSGYTF. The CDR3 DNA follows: TGTGCCAGCAGCTTAACGACAGGGCTGGCTAGCTCTGGCTACACCTTC.

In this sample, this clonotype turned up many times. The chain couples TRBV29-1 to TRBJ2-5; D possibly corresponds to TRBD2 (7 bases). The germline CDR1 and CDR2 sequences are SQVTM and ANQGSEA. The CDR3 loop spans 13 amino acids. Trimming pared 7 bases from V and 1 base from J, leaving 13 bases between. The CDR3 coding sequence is TGCAGCGCACGAAGGGGGGGCCAAGAGACCCAGTACTTC. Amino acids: CSARRGGQETQYF.

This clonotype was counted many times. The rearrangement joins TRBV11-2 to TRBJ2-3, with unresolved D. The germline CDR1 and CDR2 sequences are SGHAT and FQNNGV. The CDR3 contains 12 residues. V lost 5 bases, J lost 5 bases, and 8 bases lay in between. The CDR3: CASSAYVDTQYF. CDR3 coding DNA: TGTGCCAGCAGCGCCTACGTAGATACGCAGTATTTT.

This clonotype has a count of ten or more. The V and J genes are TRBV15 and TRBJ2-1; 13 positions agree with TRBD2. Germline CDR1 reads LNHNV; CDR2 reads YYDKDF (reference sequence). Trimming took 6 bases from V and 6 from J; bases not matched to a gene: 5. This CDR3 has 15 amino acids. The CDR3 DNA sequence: TGTGCCACCAGTACCCGGACTAGCGGGGGCAATGAGCAGTTCTTC. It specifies CATSTRTSGGNEQFF.

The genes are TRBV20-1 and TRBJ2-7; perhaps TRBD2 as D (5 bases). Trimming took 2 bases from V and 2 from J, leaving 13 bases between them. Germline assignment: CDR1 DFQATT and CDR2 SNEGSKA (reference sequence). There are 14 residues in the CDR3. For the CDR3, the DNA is TGCAGTGCTAGATTCCGGGGAATGCCCTACGAGCAGTACTTC. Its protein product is CSARFRGMPYEQYF.

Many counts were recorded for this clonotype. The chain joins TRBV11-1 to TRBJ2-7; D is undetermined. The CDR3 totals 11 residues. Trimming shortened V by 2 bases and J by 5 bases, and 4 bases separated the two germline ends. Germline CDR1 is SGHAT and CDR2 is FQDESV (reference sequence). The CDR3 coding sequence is TGTGCCAGCAGCTTAATAGACGAGCAGTACTTC. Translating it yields CASSLIDEQYF.

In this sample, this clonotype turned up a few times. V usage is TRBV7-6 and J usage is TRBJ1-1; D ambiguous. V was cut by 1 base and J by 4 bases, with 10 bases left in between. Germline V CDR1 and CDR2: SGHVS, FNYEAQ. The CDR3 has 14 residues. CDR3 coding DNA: TGTGCCAGCAGCTTAGGGCCCAAATTCACTGAAGCTTTCTTT. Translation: CASSLGPKFTEAFF.

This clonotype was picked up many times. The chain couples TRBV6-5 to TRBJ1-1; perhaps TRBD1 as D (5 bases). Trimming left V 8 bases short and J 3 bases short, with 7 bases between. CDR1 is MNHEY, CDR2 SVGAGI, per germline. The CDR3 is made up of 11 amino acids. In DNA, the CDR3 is TGTGCCAGCTCAGGGTACACTGAAGCTTTCTTT. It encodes CASSGYTEAFF.

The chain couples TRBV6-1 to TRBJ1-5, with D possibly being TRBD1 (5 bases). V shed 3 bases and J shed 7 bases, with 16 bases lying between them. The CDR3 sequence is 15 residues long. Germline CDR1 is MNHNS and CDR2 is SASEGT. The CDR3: CASSEASRGPQPQHF. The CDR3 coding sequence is TGTGCCAGCAGTGAGGCATCAAGGGGCCCCCAGCCCCAGCATTTT.

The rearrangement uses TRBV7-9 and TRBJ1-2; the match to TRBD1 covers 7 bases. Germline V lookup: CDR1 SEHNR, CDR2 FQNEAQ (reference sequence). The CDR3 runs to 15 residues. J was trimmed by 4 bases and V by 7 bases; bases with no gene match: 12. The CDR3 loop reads CASKNNQGQSYGYTF. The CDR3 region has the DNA TGTGCCAGCAAGAATAACCAGGGACAGAGCTATGGCTACACCTTC.

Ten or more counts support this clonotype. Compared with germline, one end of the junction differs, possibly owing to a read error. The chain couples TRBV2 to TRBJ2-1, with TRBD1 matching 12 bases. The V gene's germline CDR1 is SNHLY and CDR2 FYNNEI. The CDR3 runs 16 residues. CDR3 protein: CASSFTGTGGYDEQFF. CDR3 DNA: TGTGCCAGCAGTTTTACCGGGACAGGGGGCTACGATGAGCAGTTCTTC.

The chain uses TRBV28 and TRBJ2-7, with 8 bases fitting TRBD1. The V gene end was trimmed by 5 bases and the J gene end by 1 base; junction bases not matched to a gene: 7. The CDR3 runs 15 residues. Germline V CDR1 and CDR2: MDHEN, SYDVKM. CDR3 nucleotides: TGTGCCAGCAGTCCAGGGGGCTCTAGGTCCTACGAGCAGTACTTC. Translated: CASSPGGSRSYEQYF.

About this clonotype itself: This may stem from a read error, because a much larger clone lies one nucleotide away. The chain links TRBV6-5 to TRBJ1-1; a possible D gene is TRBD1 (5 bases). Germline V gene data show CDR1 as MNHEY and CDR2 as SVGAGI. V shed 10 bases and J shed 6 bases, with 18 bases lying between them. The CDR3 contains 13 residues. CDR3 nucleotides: TGTGCCAACAGGCCTCCCCGGTTCTCTGAAGCTTTCTTT. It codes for CANRPPRFSEAFF.

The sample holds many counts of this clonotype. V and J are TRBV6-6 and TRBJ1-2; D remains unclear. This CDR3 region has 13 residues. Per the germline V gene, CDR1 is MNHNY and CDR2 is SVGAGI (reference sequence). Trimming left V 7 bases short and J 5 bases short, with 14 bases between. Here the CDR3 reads CASTILKGYGYTF. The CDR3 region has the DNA TGTGCCAGCACCATCTTGAAGGGATATGGCTACACCTTC.

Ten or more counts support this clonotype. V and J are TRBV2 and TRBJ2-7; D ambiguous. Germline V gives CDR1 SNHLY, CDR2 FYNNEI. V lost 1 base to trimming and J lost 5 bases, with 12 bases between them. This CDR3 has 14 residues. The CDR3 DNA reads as TGTGCCAGCAGTGAAGGGACGGTCCGGGACGAGCAGTACTTC. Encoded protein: CASSEGTVRDEQYF.

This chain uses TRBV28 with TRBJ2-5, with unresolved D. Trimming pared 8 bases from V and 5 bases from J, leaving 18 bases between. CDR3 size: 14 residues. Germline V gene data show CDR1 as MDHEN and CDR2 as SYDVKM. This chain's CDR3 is CASDSPGTVETQYF. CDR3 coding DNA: TGTGCCAGCGATTCCCCCGGTACAGTGGAGACCCAGTACTTC.

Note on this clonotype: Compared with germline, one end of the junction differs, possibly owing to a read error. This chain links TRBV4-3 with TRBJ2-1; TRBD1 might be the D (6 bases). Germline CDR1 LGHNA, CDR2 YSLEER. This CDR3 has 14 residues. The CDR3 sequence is CASSQDRSRGEQLF. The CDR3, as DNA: TGCGCCAGCAGCCAAGATAGGAGCAGGGGCGAGCAGCTCTTC.

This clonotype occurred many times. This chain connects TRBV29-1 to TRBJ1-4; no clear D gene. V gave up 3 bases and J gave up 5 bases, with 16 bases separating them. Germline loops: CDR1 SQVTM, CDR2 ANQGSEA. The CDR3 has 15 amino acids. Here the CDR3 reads CSVDAPSMLNEKLFF. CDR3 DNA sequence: TGCAGCGTTGATGCCCCGAGTATGCTCAATGAAAAACTGTTTTTT. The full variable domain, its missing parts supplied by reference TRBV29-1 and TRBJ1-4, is SAVISQKPSRDICQRGTSLTIQCQVDSQVTMMFWYRQQPGQSLTLIATANQGSEATYESGFVIDKFPISRPNLTFSTLTVSNMSPEDSSIYLCSVDAPSMLNEKLFFGSGTQLSVL.

CDR3 amino acids: CASSRRETTAGYTF. CDR3 nucleotide sequence: TGTGCCAGCAGTCGAAGAGAAACAACGGCTGGCTACACCTTC. The chain recombines TRBV12-3 or TRBV12-4 with TRBJ1-2; D call uncertain. CDR3 length: 14 residues. Deletions cut 5 bases from V and 7 bases from J, with 17 bases between.

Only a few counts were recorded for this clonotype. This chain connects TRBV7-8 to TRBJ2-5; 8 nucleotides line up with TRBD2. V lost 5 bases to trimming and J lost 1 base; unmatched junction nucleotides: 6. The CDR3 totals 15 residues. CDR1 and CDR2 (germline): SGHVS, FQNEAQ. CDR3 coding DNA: TGTGCCAGCAGCCTAAGAGCGGGGGCCCAAGAGACCCAGTACTTC. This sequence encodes CASSLRAGAQETQYF.

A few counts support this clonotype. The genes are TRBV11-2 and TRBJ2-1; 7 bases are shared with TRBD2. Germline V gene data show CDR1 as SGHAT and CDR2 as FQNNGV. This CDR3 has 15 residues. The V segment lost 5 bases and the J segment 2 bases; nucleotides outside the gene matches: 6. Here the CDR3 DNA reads TGTGCCAGCAGCAAAGCGGGGACCCCCTACAATGAGCAGTTCTTC. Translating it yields CASSKAGTPYNEQFF.

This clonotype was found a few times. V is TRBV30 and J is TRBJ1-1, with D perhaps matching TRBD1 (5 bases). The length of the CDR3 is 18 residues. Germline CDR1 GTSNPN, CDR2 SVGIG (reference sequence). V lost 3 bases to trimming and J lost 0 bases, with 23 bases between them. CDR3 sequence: CAWSDPPGGAGMNTEAFF. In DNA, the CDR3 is TGTGCCTGGAGCGACCCTCCCGGGGGTGCAGGGATGAACACTGAAGCTTTCTTT.

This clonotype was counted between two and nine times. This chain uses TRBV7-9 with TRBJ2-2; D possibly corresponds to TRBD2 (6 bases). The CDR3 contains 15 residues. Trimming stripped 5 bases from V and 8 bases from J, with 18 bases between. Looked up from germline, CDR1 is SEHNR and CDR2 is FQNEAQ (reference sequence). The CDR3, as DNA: TGTGCCAGCAGCGCCCAGCGGGCCTCTGCTGGGGAGCTGTTTTTT. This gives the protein CASSAQRASAGELFF.

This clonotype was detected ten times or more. In nucleotides, the CDR3 is TGCAGTGCTAGAGCATCGGGACTAGCGGTCGTTGGTACGCAGTATTTT. Translated, it gives CSARASGLAVVGTQYF. The J gene is TRBJ2-3, the V gene TRBV20-1; 11 bases match TRBD2. Germline-derived CDR1 and CDR2 are DFQATT and SNEGSKA (reference sequence). The CDR3 covers 16 residues. The J segment lost 8 bases and the V segment lost 1 base, leaving 11 bases of the junction unmatched.

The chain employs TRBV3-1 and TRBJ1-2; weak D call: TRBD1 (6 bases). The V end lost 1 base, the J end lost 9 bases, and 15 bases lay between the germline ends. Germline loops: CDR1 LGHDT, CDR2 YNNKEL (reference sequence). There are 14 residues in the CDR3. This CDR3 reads CASSQVGGVGSYTF. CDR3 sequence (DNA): TGTGCCAGCAGCCAAGTTGGGGGCGTGGGCAGCTACACCTTC.